The 21 T cell receptor beta chains presented below share a single source sample, sequenced in a study of blood T cells in healthy people across ages. PCR was performed a second time for about 7 to 11 cycles using a sample-barcoded 5' primer and a J-beta primer mix. One entry per CDR3 protein results from TCRdb running MiXCR on the 5' RACE reads. This sample carries hundreds of thousands of distinct CDR3 sequences, about 54% of them seen once, and the ten largest clones take 35% to 40%. The specimen sequenced was blood. All receptors derive from a man in his sixties in good health.

This clonotype was recorded once. This chain connects TRBV6-2 or TRBV6-3 to TRBJ1-5; perhaps TRBD1 as D (6 bases). CDR3 length: 13 residues. Germline-derived CDR1 and CDR2 are MNHEY and SVGEGT. Trimming cost V 5 bases and J 3 bases, with 8 bases left between them. CDR3 protein: CASSRGYNQPQHF. The CDR3 DNA is TGTGCCAGCAGTAGGGGGTACAATCAGCCCCAGCATTTT.

The chain couples TRBV14 to TRBJ2-7, with no clear D. CDR1 and CDR2 from the germline V gene are SGHDN and FVKESK. V shed 1 base and J shed 8 bases, with 6 bases lying between them. This CDR3 is 11 amino acids long. The CDR3 DNA is TGTGCCAGCAGCCAAGTCCGACAGCAGTACTTC. Protein product: CASSQVRQQYF.

V gene TRBV24-1 combines with J gene TRBJ2-3; D might be TRBD1 (6 bases). This CDR3 comprises 15 residues. Per germline, CDR1 KGHDR and CDR2 SFDVKD. Trimming left V 6 bases short and J 3 bases short, with 15 bases between. The CDR3 reads CATSSAGAGTDTQYF. Written as DNA, the CDR3 is TGTGCCACCAGTTCGGCAGGGGCCGGGACAGATACGCAGTATTTT.

This clonotype was counted at least ten times. V gene TRBV20-1 combines with J gene TRBJ2-3, with 8 positions matching TRBD2. V gave up 5 bases and J gave up 2 bases; unmatched junction bases: 12. The germline V gene has CDR1 DFQATT and CDR2 SNEGSKA (reference sequence). The CDR3 has 16 amino acids. Here the CDR3 DNA reads TGCAGTGCTCCTTTGGCGGGGGGCAAAATCACAGATACGCAGTATTTT. Protein sequence: CSAPLAGGKITDTQYF.

V is TRBV6-5 and J is TRBJ2-3; D may be TRBD2 (6 bases). The germline gives CDR1 MNHEY, CDR2 SVGAGI. Trimming took off 6 bases at V and 1 base at J, with 17 bases between the two ends. The CDR3 runs 16 residues. The CDR3 DNA reads TGTGCCAGCAGACGTCTCGGGACTCTTGGCACAGATACGCAGTATTTT. Translating gives CASRRLGTLGTDTQYF.

This chain connects TRBV21-1 to TRBJ1-6; the table gives TRBD1 as D, unverified against the DNA. TRBV21-1 is listed as a pseudogene. The CDR3 has 17 amino acids. The CDR3 protein is CASISLARALYNSPLHF. DNA of the CDR3: TGTGCCAGCATCAGCCTGGCCCGGGCTCTCTATAATTCACCCCTCCACTTT.

In this sample, this clonotype turned up a few times. The J gene is TRBJ1-2, the V gene TRBV28; weak D call: TRBD1 (6 bases). CDR1 MDHEN and CDR2 SYDVKM come from the germline V gene. The ends were cut back, 5 bases at V and 8 bases at J, with 24 bases in the middle. CDR3 length: 16 amino acids. CDR3 in DNA: TGTGCCAGCAGTGGGGATCTAGTGACAGGTCCAAGGGGCTACACCTTC. This codes for CASSGDLVTGPRGYTF.

J is TRBJ1-1 and V is TRBV20-1; TRBD1 agrees at 8 bases. Losses at the gene ends were 0 bases for V and 3 bases for J; bases not matched to a gene: 6. CDR1 and CDR2 from the germline V gene are DFQATT and SNEGSKA (reference sequence). The CDR3 runs 15 residues. CDR3 bases: TGCAGTGCTAGAGACCCGACAGGGGCGTACACTGAAGCTTTCTTT. Amino acids: CSARDPTGAYTEAFF.

This clonotype is a singleton in its sample. A much larger clone lies a single base off, so this may be a read error. The rearrangement joins TRBV5-1 to TRBJ2-5; no reliable D call. Germline CDR1 and CDR2: SGHRS and YFSETQ. CDR3 length: 14 amino acids. Trimming cost V 4 bases and J 11 bases, with 21 bases left between them. In DNA form, the CDR3 reads TGCGCCAGCAGCCCTAGTCCCAACAACTACGGGCAGTACTTC. It encodes CASSPSPNNYGQYF.

The chain employs TRBV20-1 and TRBJ1-2, with D possibly TRBD1 on 6 matching bases. The germline gives CDR1 DFQATT, CDR2 SNEGSKA (reference sequence). Trimming removed 0 bases at V and 5 bases at J, with 16 bases between. The CDR3 is 15 residues long. The CDR3 nucleotides are TGCAGTGCTAGAGATCGGGCAGGGGCTAGTTATGGCTACACCTTC. Its translation is CSARDRAGASYGYTF.

The CDR3, as DNA: TGTGCCAGCAGCCCCCTATCTTTCGGACTTGGCTACACCTTC. It codes for CASSPLSFGLGYTF. The rearrangement links TRBV3-1 to TRBJ1-2; no firm D call. The germline V gene encodes CDR1 LGHDT and CDR2 YNNKEL (reference sequence). V was shortened by 4 bases and J by 7 bases, with 16 bases between the two germline ends. CDR3 length: 14 residues.

This clonotype was counted a few times. This chain links TRBV7-7 with TRBJ2-5; 8 nucleotides align to TRBD1. The V gene's germline CDR1 is SSHAT and CDR2 FNYEAQ (reference sequence). The CDR3 contains 15 residues. With V trimmed by 5 bases and J by 1 base, 6 bases remained unmatched. The CDR3 region is CASSPGTGLQETQYF. CDR3 in DNA: TGTGCCAGCAGCCCCGGGACAGGACTCCAAGAGACCCAGTACTTC.

V is TRBV20-1 and J is TRBJ2-1; maybe TRBD1 (5 bases). The length of the CDR3 is 14 residues. CDR1 is DFQATT, CDR2 SNEGSKA, per germline (reference sequence). The V and J ends lost 4 bases and 3 bases respectively, with 13 bases between them. In DNA, the CDR3 is TGCAGTGCTACCCCCAACAGGATCTACAATGAGCAGTTCTTC. Its translation: CSATPNRIYNEQFF.

In its sample, this clonotype was seen a few times. The rearrangement uses TRBV19 and TRBJ1-2; perhaps TRBD1 as D (5 bases). The V gene lost 4 bases and the J gene lost 6 bases, with 18 bases spanning the gap. The length of the CDR3 is 15 residues. CDR1 is LNHDA, CDR2 SQIVND, per germline (reference sequence). In DNA, the CDR3 is TGTGCCAGTAGTAGGGGGACCGCCCAGATGAATGGCTACACCTTC. Amino acids: CASSRGTAQMNGYTF.

This clonotype appeared a few times. The gene calls are TRBV11-3 and TRBJ2-1; D unresolved. The CDR3 contains 12 residues. Trimming stripped 4 bases from V and 5 bases from J, with 6 bases between. Per germline, CDR1 SGHNT and CDR2 YENEEA. CDR3: CASSYRNNEQFF. The CDR3 coding sequence is TGTGCCAGCAGCTACCGGAACAATGAGCAGTTCTTC.

This clonotype was observed a single time. The genes are TRBV15 and TRBJ2-1; tentatively, D is TRBD1 or TRBD2 (5 bases each). Trimming shortened V by 0 bases and J by 7 bases, and 13 bases separated the two germline ends. The CDR3 has 15 amino acids. Germline values: CDR1 LNHNV, CDR2 YYDKDF (reference sequence). The CDR3 DNA is TGTGCCACCAGCAGAGATCGGGGCGTAGGTAATGAGCAGTTCTTC. Amino acids: CATSRDRGVGNEQFF.

V usage is TRBV20-1 and J usage is TRBJ2-7, with TRBD1 matching over 8 bases. The CDR3 totals 15 residues. CDR1 and CDR2 from the germline V gene are DFQATT and SNEGSKA (reference sequence). Losses at the gene ends were 0 bases for V and 7 bases for J; bases not matched to a gene: 11. The CDR3 here is CSARDGDRPEGEQYF. The CDR3 region has the DNA TGCAGTGCTAGAGACGGGGACAGGCCCGAGGGGGAGCAGTACTTC.

The chain employs TRBV20-1 and TRBJ2-7; D is possibly TRBD1 (8 bases). CDR3 length: 15 residues. Trimming took 3 bases from V and 4 from J, leaving 19 bases between them. CDR1 is DFQATT and CDR2 is SNEGSKA in the germline V gene (reference sequence). In DNA form, the CDR3 reads TGCAGTGCTAGTTTACCGACAGGGGAGGGTTACGAGCAGTACTTC. Translated, it gives CSASLPTGEGYEQYF.

This clonotype has a handful of counts. This sequence joins TRBV20-1 and TRBJ1-1; D perhaps matches TRBD1 (6 bases). Germline V gives CDR1 DFQATT, CDR2 SNEGSKA (reference sequence). The CDR3 sequence is 11 residues long. Trimming pared 5 bases from V and 11 bases from J, leaving 15 bases between. The CDR3 region has the DNA TGCAGTGCTCTAACAGGGATGTCGGCTTTCTTT. This sequence encodes CSALTGMSAFF.

V and J are TRBV5-1 and TRBJ1-2; TRBD1 might be the D (6 bases). V was trimmed by 4 bases and J by 2 bases, leaving 9 bases between them. This CDR3 spans 13 amino acids. The germline V gene has CDR1 SGHRS and CDR2 YFSETQ. Here the CDR3 reads CASSDQGNYGYTF. DNA of the CDR3: TGCGCCAGCAGCGACCAGGGGAACTATGGCTACACCTTC.

This clonotype was seen a single time. The J gene is TRBJ2-7, the V gene TRBV5-1; TRBD2 aligns across 10 bases. CDR1 and CDR2 (germline): SGHRS, YFSETQ. Losses at the gene ends were 4 bases for V and 6 bases for J; bases not matched to a gene: 7. This CDR3 contains 14 residues. The CDR3 sequence is CASSDLTSGPEQYF. The CDR3 nucleotides read TGCGCCAGCAGCGACCTGACTAGCGGGCCCGAGCAGTACTTC.